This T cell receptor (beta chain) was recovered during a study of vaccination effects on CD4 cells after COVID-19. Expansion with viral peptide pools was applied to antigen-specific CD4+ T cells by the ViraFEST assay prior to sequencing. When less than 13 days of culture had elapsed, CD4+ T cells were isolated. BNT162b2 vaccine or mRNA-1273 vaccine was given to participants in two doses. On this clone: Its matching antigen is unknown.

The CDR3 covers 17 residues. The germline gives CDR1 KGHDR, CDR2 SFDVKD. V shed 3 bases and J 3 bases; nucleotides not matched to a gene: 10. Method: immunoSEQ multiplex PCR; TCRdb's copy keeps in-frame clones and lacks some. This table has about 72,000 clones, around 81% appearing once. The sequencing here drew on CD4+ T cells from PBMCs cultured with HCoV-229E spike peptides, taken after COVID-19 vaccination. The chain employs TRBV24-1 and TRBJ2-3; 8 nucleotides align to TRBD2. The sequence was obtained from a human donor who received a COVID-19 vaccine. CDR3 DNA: TGTGCCACCAGTGATACTTCACTTAGCGGGGAAACAGATACGCAGTATTTT. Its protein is CATSDTSLSGETDTQYF.